The clone carrying this T cell receptor (beta chain) was recorded a few times. Its target is not known. The sample belongs to a study of T cells after yellow fever vaccination. Findings and limits, study-wide: Re-detected after boosting: most primary clones, more than 95% of CD4 and over 80% of CD8.

The V gene's germline CDR1 is WSHSY and CDR2 SAAADI. V shed 4 bases and J shed 2 bases, with 16 bases lying between them. This CDR3 has 16 amino acids. By 5'RACE template switching, TCR cDNA was produced, with a universal primer site and UMIs added in the process. TCRdb processed the 5' RACE reads anew with MiXCR; each CDR3 protein has one entry. The table shows about 330,000 distinct CDR3 sequences, with roughly 4% occurring only once. The sequencing here drew on PBMCs, taken 5 days after the yellow fever booster vaccination. This receptor was taken from a man aged 18 to 30 who received the YFV17D yellow fever vaccine. This chain uses TRBV10-2 with TRBJ2-3; TRBD1 is a possible D gene (6 bases). The CDR3 region is CASSGPLGADTDTQYF. CDR3 bases: TGCGCCAGCAGTGGGCCCTTGGGGGCAGACACAGATACGCAGTATTTT.